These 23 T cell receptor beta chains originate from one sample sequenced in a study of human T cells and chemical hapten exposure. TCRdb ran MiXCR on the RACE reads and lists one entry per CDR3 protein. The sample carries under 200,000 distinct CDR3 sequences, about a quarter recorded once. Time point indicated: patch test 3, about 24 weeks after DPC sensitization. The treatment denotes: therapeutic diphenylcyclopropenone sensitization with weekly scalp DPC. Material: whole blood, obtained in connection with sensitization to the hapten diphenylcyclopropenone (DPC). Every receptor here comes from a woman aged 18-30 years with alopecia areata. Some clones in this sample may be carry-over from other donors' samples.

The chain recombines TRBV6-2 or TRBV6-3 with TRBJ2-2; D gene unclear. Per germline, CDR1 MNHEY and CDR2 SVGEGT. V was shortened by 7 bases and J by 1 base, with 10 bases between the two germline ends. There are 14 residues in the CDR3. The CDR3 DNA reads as TGTGCCAGCAAAATGGCAGGGAACACCGGGGAGCTGTTTTTT. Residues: CASKMAGNTGELFF.

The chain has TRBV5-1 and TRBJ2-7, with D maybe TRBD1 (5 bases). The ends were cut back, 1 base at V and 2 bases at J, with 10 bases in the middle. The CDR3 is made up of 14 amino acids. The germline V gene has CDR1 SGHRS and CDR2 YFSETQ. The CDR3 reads CASSLLGPTYEQYF. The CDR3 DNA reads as TGCGCCAGCAGCTTGTTGGGGCCAACCTACGAGCAGTACTTC.

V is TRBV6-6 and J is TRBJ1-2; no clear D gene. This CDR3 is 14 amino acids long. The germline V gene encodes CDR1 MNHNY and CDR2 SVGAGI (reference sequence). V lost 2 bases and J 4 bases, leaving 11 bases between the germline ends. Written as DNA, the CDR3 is TGTGCCAGCAGTTACGGTCCACACGCCTATGGCTACACCTTC. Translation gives CASSYGPHAYGYTF.

CDR3: CASAPLGGNQPQHF. The DNA of the CDR3 is TGTGCCAGCGCTCCCCTTGGGGGCAATCAGCCCCAGCATTTT. This rearrangement joins TRBV27 to TRBJ1-5; D remains ambiguous. Between the trimmed V and J ends, which lost 8 bases and 2 bases, there was a span of 13 bases. Germline V lookup: CDR1 MNHEY, CDR2 SMNVEV (reference sequence). The CDR3 spans 14 residues.

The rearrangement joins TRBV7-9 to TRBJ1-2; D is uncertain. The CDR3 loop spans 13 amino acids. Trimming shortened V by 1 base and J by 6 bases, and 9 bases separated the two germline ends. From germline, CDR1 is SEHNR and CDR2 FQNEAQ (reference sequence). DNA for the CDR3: TGTGCCAGCAGCTTAGAGTCAGGAAATGGCTACACCTTC. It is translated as CASSLESGNGYTF.

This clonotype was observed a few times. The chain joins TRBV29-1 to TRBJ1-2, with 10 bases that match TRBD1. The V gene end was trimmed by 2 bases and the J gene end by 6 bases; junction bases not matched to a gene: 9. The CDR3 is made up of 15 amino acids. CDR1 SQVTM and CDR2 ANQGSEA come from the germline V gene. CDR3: CSVESRDRGINGYTF. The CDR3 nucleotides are TGCAGCGTTGAAAGCCGGGACAGGGGAATCAATGGCTACACCTTC.

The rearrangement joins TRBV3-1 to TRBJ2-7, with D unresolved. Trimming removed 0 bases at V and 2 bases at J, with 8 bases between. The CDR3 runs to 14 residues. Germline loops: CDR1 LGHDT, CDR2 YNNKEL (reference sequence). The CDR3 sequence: CASSQDWNTYEQYF. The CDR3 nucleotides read TGTGCCAGCAGCCAAGATTGGAACACCTACGAGCAGTACTTC.

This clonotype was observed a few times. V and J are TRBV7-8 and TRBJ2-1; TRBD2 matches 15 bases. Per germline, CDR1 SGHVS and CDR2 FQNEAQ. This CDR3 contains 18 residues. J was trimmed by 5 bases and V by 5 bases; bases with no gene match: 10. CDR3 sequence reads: CASSRTSGRARVDNEQFF. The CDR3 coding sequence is TGTGCCAGCAGCCGGACTAGCGGGAGGGCCCGTGTGGACAATGAGCAGTTCTTC.

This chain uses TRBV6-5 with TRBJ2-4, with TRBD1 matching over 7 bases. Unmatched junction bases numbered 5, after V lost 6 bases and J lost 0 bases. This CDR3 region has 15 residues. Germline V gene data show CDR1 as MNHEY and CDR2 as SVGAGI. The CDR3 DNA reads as TGTGCCAGCAGCCAGGACAGGCTAGCCAAAAACATTCAGTACTTC. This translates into CASSQDRLAKNIQYF.

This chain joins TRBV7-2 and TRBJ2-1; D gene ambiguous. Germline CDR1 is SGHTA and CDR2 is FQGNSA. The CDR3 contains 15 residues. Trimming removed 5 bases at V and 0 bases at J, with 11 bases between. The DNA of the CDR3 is TGTGCCAGCAGCCCACCAATGAGCTCCTACAATGAGCAGTTCTTC. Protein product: CASSPPMSSYNEQFF.

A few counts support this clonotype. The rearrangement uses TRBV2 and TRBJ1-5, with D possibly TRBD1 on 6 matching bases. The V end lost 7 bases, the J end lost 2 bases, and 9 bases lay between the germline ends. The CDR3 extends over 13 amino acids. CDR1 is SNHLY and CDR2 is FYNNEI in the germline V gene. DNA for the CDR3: TGTGCCAGCAATCGACAGGGCAATCAGCCCCAGCATTTT. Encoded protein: CASNRQGNQPQHF.

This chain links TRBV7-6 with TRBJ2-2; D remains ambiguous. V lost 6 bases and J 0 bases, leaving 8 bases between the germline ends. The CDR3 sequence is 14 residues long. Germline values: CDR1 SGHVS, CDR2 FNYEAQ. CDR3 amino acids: CASRPSANTGELFF. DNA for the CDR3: TGTGCCAGCAGGCCTTCAGCGAACACCGGGGAGCTGTTTTTT.

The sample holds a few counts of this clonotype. CDR3 sequence: CASRRWGTLNQPQHF. Here the CDR3 DNA reads TGTGCCAGCAGGAGATGGGGGACACTAAATCAGCCCCAGCATTTT. This chain joins TRBV28 and TRBJ1-5; possible D gene TRBD1, 6 bases. The germline CDR1 and CDR2 sequences are MDHEN and SYDVKM. This CDR3 contains 15 residues. The ends were cut back, 6 bases at V and 4 bases at J, with 16 bases in the middle.

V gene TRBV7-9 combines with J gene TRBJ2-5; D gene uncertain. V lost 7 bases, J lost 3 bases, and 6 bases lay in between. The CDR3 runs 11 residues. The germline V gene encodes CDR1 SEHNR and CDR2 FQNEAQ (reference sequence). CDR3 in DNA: TGTGCCAGCATGGGGAAAGAGACCCAGTACTTC. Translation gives CASMGKETQYF.

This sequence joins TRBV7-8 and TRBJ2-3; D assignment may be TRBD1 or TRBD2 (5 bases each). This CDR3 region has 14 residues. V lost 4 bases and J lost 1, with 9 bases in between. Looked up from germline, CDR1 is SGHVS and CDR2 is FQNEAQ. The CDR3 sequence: CASSSGAGTDTQYF. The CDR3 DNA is TGTGCCAGCAGCTCCGGGGCGGGCACAGATACGCAGTATTTT.

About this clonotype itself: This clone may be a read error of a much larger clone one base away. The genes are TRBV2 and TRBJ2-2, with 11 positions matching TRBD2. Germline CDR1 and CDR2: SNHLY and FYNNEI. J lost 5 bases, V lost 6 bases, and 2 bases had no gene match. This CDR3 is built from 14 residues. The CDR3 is CASRPSGGTGELFF. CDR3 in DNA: TGTGCCAGCAGGCCTAGCGGGGGGACCGGGGAGCTGTTTTTT.

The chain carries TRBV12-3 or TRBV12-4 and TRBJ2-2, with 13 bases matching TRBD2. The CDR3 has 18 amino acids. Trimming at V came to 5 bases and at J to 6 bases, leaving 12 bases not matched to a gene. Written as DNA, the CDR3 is TGTGCCAGCAGTCCGAGGACTAGCGGGGGAACCACTTCCGGGGAGCTGTTTTTT. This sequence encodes CASSPRTSGGTTSGELFF.

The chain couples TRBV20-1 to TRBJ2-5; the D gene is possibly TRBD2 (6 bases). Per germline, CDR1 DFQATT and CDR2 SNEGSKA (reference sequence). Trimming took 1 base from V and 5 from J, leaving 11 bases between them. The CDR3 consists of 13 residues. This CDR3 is CSARVGGSETQYF. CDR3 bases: TGCAGTGCTAGAGTTGGAGGGTCGGAGACCCAGTACTTC.

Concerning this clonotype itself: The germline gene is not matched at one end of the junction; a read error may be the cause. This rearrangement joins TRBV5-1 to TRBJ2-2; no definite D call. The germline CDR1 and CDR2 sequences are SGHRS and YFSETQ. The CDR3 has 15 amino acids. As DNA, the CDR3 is TGCGCCAGCAGCAGACTTGGAGCGAACACCAGGGAGCTGTTTTTT. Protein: CASSRLGANTRELFF. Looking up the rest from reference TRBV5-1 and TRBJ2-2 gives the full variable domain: KAGVTQTPRYLIKTRGQQVTLSCSPISGHRSVSWYQQTPGQGLQFLFEYFSETQRNKGNFPGRFSGRQFSNSRSEMNVSTLELGDSALYLCASSRLGANTRELFFGEGSRLTVL.

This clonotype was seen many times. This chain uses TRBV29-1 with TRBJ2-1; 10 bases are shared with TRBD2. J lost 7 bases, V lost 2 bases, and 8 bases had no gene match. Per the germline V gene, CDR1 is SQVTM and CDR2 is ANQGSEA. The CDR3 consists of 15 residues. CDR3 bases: TGCAGCGTTGAACCCCTAGCGGGAGATCGGAATGAGCAGTTCTTC. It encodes CSVEPLAGDRNEQFF.

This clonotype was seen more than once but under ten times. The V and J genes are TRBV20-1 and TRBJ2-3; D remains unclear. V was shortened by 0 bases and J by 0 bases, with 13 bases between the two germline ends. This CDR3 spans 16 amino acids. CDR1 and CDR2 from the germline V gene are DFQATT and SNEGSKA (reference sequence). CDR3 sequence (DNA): TGCAGTGCTAGAGATGAACGAAGTTCTAGCACAGATACGCAGTATTTT. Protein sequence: CSARDERSSSTDTQYF.

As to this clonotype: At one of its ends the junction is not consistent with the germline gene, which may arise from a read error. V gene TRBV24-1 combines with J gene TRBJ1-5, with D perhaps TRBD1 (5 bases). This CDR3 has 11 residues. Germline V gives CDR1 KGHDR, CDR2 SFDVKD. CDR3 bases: TGTGTCACCAGGGCGGGGCAGCCCCAGCATTTT. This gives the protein CVTRAGQPQHF.

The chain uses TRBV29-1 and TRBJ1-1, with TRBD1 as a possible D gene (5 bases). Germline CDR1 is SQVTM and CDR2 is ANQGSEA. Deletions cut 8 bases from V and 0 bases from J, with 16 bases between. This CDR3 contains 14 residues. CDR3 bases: TGCAGCACCCGAACAGGTGGAATGAACACTGAAGCTTTCTTT. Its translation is CSTRTGGMNTEAFF.